This T cell receptor (beta chain) was recorded in a study of T-cell memory formation after mild COVID-19 (dated by TCRdb to the early 2020s). In terms of the full investigation: TCR sequence clusters from the two donors were largely donor specific. In two donors, T-cell clones that expanded and contracted after mild COVID-19 were followed by sequencing TCRalpha and TCRbeta repertoires longitudinally. The cohort comprised two young, previously healthy adult volunteers, one female and one male.

Ficoll-Paque density gradient centrifugation was the method used to isolate PBMCs. Sequenced using an Illumina NovaSeq 6000. cDNA libraries for TCRalpha and TCRbeta were prepared by 5'RACE using constant-segment primers, with sample barcodes and unique molecular identifiers added. RNA was extracted from every sample with Trizol reagent. The libraries were amplified in two PCR steps, and the second step added a second sample barcode and Illumina TruSeq adapters. Libraries were sequenced on an Illumina NovaSeq with 2 x 150 bp paired-end reads. As for how the authors treated the data: The reads were demultiplexed and collapsed into UMI-guided consensus sequences using migec v1.2.7. Using mixcr v2.1.11, the UMI consensuses were aligned to TRA and TRB V and J templates and assembled into clonotypes. Clonotypes were classified as expanded or contracted when called significant by both edgeR and NoisET, with noise models trained on biological replicates. For edgeR calls, the cutoffs were a false discovery rate-adjusted p below 0.01 and a log2 fold-change threshold of 1. As an exploratory analysis of dynamics, PCA with hierarchical clustering was applied to max-normalized trajectories of the 1000 most abundant clonotypes. Separately sequenced CD4+ and CD8+ repertoires were used to assign a CD4 or CD8 phenotype to each responding clone. TCRdb reworked the public reads: Q25 trimming with fastp, MiXCR clone assembly, productive beta chains retained. One record per CDR3 amino acid sequence lists the most common genes and DNA. TCRdb's processing, not the authors' own work, is the source of the V and J calls. Across this sample there are about 260,000 distinct CDR3 sequences, with roughly 8.2% seen only once. The ten largest clones capture approximately 22% of the sample.

This clonotype was counted a few times. Its specific antigen is unknown. There are no base qualities to consult, and no much larger clone falls within one base. V has 3 bases trimmed and J has 0 bases trimmed; junction bases matching no gene number 7. Reading the germline V gene gives CDR1 KGHDR and CDR2 SFDVKD. Counted from cysteine to phenylalanine, this CDR3 has 18 amino acids. Only the CDR3 portion is preserved as DNA: 54 bases, with reading frame beginning at the first base. Results and caveats for the whole study, not just this receptor: Contracting CD4+ clones were located mainly in the CM and EM memory subsets, whereas CD8+ clones were found to be enriched in EMRA. Some responding clones were found in pre-infection memory, which suggests that pre-existing cross-reactive memory T cells took part in the SARS-CoV-2 response. Balanced CD4/CD8 phenotypes were observed for clones contracting from day 15 to 85, whereas a bias towards CD4+ was observed for a second wave of clones expanding from day 15 to 37. Only two mild cases were covered in the study, and larger cohorts including severe cases with pre-infection samples were considered necessary. The second-wave clones that peaked on day 37 were not confirmed to be SARS-CoV-2 specific.

The sequence derives from a man between 18 and 35 years old who had mild COVID-19 (a few samples of this study predate the infection). The sample titles of this study are shuffled in the database, so cell type and time point are left out; the donor was told from shared clones. The rearranged segments are TRBV24-1 and TRBJ2-3; 11 bases in the junction line up with TRBD2. Sequenced sample: PBMCs or a T cell subset sorted from them (not recorded which). Here is the DNA: TGTGCCACCAGTGATAGGGCTAGCGGGGGGCTCAGCACAGATACGCAGTATTTT. Its protein reads: CATSDRASGGLSTDTQYF.